These 22 T cell receptor beta chains came from one sample sequenced in a study of blood T cell repertoires in COVID-19. Profiling relied on immunoSEQ multiplex PCR, and the TCRdb table lists in-frame clones only, not all of them. Of roughly 180,000 clones in the sample, roughly 78% are singletons; the top ten hold around 8%. The sequencing sample was made of peripheral blood. The receptors derive from a woman aged 55-70 years with COVID-19, enrolled during active disease.

This clone was picked up a small number of times. The V call is TRBV24-1, the J call TRBJ1-2; possibly TRBD1 for D (5 bases). CDR1 is KGHDR and CDR2 is SFDVKD in the germline V gene. The CDR3 extends over 14 amino acids. Trimming cost V 4 bases and J 8 bases, with 16 bases left between them. CDR3 DNA: TGTGCCACCAGTGACGCAGGGTTGCCGCGGGGCTACACCTTC. Residues: CATSDAGLPRGYTF.

The chain joins TRBV4-3 to TRBJ2-7, with a tentative D call TRBD2 (6 bases). The CDR3 totals 14 residues. With 0 bases removed from V and 5 bases from J, the gap between germline ends came to 11 bases. Germline CDR1 is LGHNA and CDR2 is YSLEER. The DNA of the CDR3 is TGCGCCAGCAGCCAAGATGGAGGGCGCAACGAGCAGTACTTC. It translates to CASSQDGGRNEQYF.

The gene calls are TRBV11-2 and TRBJ2-1, with 9 bases matching TRBD1. The CDR3 runs to 15 residues. CDR1 and CDR2 from the germline V gene are SGHAT and FQNNGV. Trimming took 0 bases from V and 7 from J; bases not matched to a gene: 4. Here the CDR3 reads CASSLDIGQGNEQFF. CDR3 coding DNA: TGTGCCAGCAGCTTAGATATCGGACAGGGGAATGAGCAGTTCTTC.

In nucleotides, the CDR3 is TGTGCCAGCAGACCTGGAGGAAACACTGAAGCTTTCTTT. Its protein is CASRPGGNTEAFF. V usage is TRBV5-6 and J usage is TRBJ1-1; no clear D gene. V was clipped by 5 bases and J by 2 bases, with 10 bases between them. CDR3 length: 13 residues. The V gene's germline CDR1 is SGHDT and CDR2 YYEEEE.

The chain links TRBV7-3 to TRBJ1-5; no clear D gene. Trimming took off 0 bases at V and 5 bases at J, with 5 bases between the two ends. This CDR3 has 13 amino acids. Germline-derived CDR1 and CDR2 are SGHTA and FQGTGA. CDR3 DNA sequence: TGTGCCAGCAGCTTAACGGCTGATCAGCCCCAGCATTTT. Protein sequence: CASSLTADQPQHF.

J is TRBJ1-1 and V is TRBV7-6; D is possibly TRBD1 (5 bases). The CDR3 is 16 amino acids. V was cut by 4 bases and J by 4 bases, with 19 bases left in between. Germline values: CDR1 SGHVS, CDR2 FNYEAQ. This chain's CDR3 is CASSSHRAGLGTEAFF. CDR3 nucleotides: TGTGCCAGCAGCTCCCACCGGGCAGGGCTGGGCACTGAAGCTTTCTTT.

This clone was recorded once. The chain has TRBV6-5 and TRBJ2-2; 9 nucleotides align to TRBD1. V lost 6 bases and J lost 5; bases outside the gene matches: 4. The CDR3 is made up of 14 amino acids. Germline V gives CDR1 MNHEY, CDR2 SVGAGI. The CDR3 is CASSTGTGTGELFF. The CDR3 DNA sequence: TGTGCCAGCAGCACCGGGACAGGGACCGGGGAGCTGTTTTTT.

This clone was counted only a few times. CDR3 protein: CASSDTRGLGETQYF. In DNA form, the CDR3 reads TGTGCCAGCAGTGATACGCGGGGGCTTGGGGAGACCCAGTACTTC. The chain couples TRBV25-1 to TRBJ2-5, with D perhaps TRBD2 (7 bases). Trimming removed 3 bases from V and 5 bases from J, with 16 bases in between. Germline loops: CDR1 MGHDK, CDR2 SYGVNS. This CDR3 has 15 amino acids.

The chain employs TRBV6-6 and TRBJ1-4, with unresolved D. Per the germline V gene, CDR1 is MNHNY and CDR2 is SVGAGI (reference sequence). CDR3 length equals 14 residues. Trimming took 2 bases from V and 3 from J, leaving 7 bases between them. The DNA of the CDR3 is TGTGCCAGCAGTTACGGTAGTCCTAATGAAAAACTGTTTTTT. It translates to CASSYGSPNEKLFF.

The V gene is TRBV11-2, the J gene TRBJ2-3; 12 positions agree with TRBD1. Per the germline V gene, CDR1 is SGHAT and CDR2 is FQNNGV. Trimming removed 5 bases from V and 2 bases from J; junction bases left unmatched: 2. The CDR3 is made up of 15 amino acids. CDR3 in amino acids: CASSRDRGPTDTQYF. The CDR3 DNA is TGTGCCAGCAGCCGGGACAGGGGGCCCACAGATACGCAGTATTTT.

V gene TRBV14 combines with J gene TRBJ2-5; 7 bases align to TRBD1. Germline V gives CDR1 SGHDN, CDR2 FVKESK. The CDR3 runs to 16 residues. Trimming removed 0 bases from V and 4 bases from J; junction bases left unmatched: 8. CDR3 bases: TGTGCCAGCAGCCAAGAGGGGCGACAGGGAGCAGAGACCCAGTACTTC. Translating it yields CASSQEGRQGAETQYF.

This clone came up once. The chain is built from TRBV13 and TRBJ2-7; 10 nucleotides line up with TRBD2. Trimming took 5 bases from V and 6 from J; bases not matched to a gene: 4. The germline V gene encodes CDR1 PRHDT and CDR2 FYEKMQ (reference sequence). The CDR3 runs 13 residues. The CDR3 spells CASSLSGGGEQYV. CDR3 coding DNA: TGTGCCAGCAGCCTGAGCGGGGGGGGCGAGCAGTACGTC.

The chain recombines TRBV2 with TRBJ1-5, with D perhaps TRBD1 (5 bases). V gave up 4 bases and J gave up 0 bases, with 10 bases separating them. The germline V gene has CDR1 SNHLY and CDR2 FYNNEI. The CDR3 consists of 15 residues. The CDR3 DNA sequence: TGTGCCAGCAGTGGTAGGGGCAATAGCAATCAGCCCCAGCATTTT. As protein: CASSGRGNSNQPQHF.

The gene calls are TRBV5-1 and TRBJ2-2; a possible D gene is TRBD2 (6 bases). In germline, CDR1 is SGHRS, CDR2 YFSETQ. Trimming took 5 bases from V and 4 from J, leaving 12 bases between them. The CDR3 totals 14 residues. CDR3 sequence (DNA): TGCGCCAGCAGGGGACTCGCGGGCACCGGGGAGCTGTTTTTT. The encoded protein is CASRGLAGTGELFF.

The chain links TRBV12-3 or TRBV12-4 to TRBJ2-3; D unclear. Trimming left V 3 bases short and J 4 bases short, with 5 bases between. CDR3 length: 12 residues. In nucleotides, the CDR3 is TGTGCCAGCAGTTTTTCCTCAGATACGCAGTATTTT. It specifies CASSFSSDTQYF.

The chain couples TRBV6-1 to TRBJ2-7; 10 positions agree with TRBD1. This CDR3 has 15 amino acids. Trimming removed 3 bases from V and 4 bases from J; junction bases left unmatched: 6. Per the germline V gene, CDR1 is MNHNS and CDR2 is SASEGT. The chain's CDR3 is CASSESGTGVYEQYV. CDR3 nucleotides: TGTGCCAGCAGTGAGTCTGGGACAGGGGTATACGAGCAGTACGTC.

The genes are TRBV6-5 and TRBJ2-2; D call uncertain. Per the germline V gene, CDR1 is MNHEY and CDR2 is SVGAGI. The CDR3 contains 14 residues. V was clipped by 6 bases and J by 4 bases, with 12 bases between them. The chain's CDR3 is CASRWRPGTGELFF. The DNA of the CDR3 is TGTGCCAGCAGATGGCGCCCAGGCACCGGGGAGCTGTTTTTT.

V is TRBV9 and J is TRBJ2-3; 12 bases match TRBD2. With V trimmed by 6 bases and J by 6 bases, 17 bases remained unmatched. The length of the CDR3 is 18 residues. Germline V gene lookup returns CDR1 SGDLS and CDR2 YYNGEE. CDR3: CASKQGGPSGGGPDTQYF. DNA of the CDR3: TGTGCCAGCAAACAGGGAGGGCCTAGCGGGGGGGGTCCCGATACGCAGTATTTT.

The chain has TRBV13 and TRBJ1-2; D not certain. The germline CDR1 and CDR2 sequences are PRHDT and FYEKMQ (reference sequence). Trimming shortened V by 6 bases and J by 8 bases, and 22 bases separated the two germline ends. This CDR3 region has 15 residues. The chain's CDR3 is CASSESGSREWGYTF. CDR3 sequence (DNA): TGTGCCAGCAGTGAGTCGGGTTCGAGGGAATGGGGCTACACCTTC.

The gene calls are TRBV7-8 and TRBJ2-7; 9 bases are shared with TRBD1. Germline V CDR1 and CDR2: SGHVS, FQNEAQ. The J segment lost 6 bases and the V segment lost 7 bases, leaving 7 bases of the junction unmatched. There are 13 residues in the CDR3. The CDR3, as DNA: TGTGCCAGCACGGACAGGGGAGTTGGCGAGCAGTACTTC. Translating gives CASTDRGVGEQYF.

This clone was detected only once. V gene TRBV11-2 combines with J gene TRBJ1-2; maybe TRBD1 (6 bases). Germline V gene lookup returns CDR1 SGHAT and CDR2 FQNNGV. V shed 3 bases and J shed 4 bases, with 15 bases lying between them. The CDR3 length is 15 residues. The CDR3 loop is CASSFSGDVAYGYTF. The DNA of the CDR3 is TGTGCCAGCAGCTTCTCAGGGGATGTAGCCTATGGCTACACCTTC. Variable domain in full (rest from reference TRBV11-2 and TRBJ1-2): EAGVAQSPRYKIIEKRQSVAFWCNPISGHATLYWYQQILGQGPKLLIQFQNNGVVDDSQLPKDRFSAERLKGVDSTLKIQPAKLEDSAVYLCASSFSGDVAYGYTFGSGTRLTVV.

This chain joins TRBV6-6 and TRBJ1-3; maybe TRBD1 (6 bases). Germline loops: CDR1 MNHNY, CDR2 SVGAGI (reference sequence). The V end was cut by 6 bases, the J end by 0 bases, with 9 bases between. The CDR3 has 14 residues. CDR3 in DNA: TGTGCCAGCAGACGGGACAACTCTGGAAACACCATATATTTT. Translating it yields CASRRDNSGNTIYF.